This entry lists 7 T cell receptor beta chains sequenced from one sample in a study of Graves' ophthalmopathy and Graves' hyperthyroidism. RNA transcripts served as template for amplifying TCR beta CDR3 sequences. Amplification began with first-round RT-PCR using HTBI primers, then second-round multiplex PCR was performed. MiXCR, run by TCRdb on the multiplex PCR reads, gives a single entry per CDR3 protein. This repertoire shows hundreds of thousands of distinct CDR3 sequences, 22% found once; its top ten account for more than 5.5%. Sequenced sample: peripheral blood. The source is a young woman with stable Graves' hyperthyroidism. Some clones in this sample may be carry-over from other donors' samples.

This sequence joins TRBV30 and TRBJ1-6; D not certain. Deletions cut 5 bases from V and 10 bases from J, with 15 bases between. The length of the CDR3 is 13 residues. Germline V gene data show CDR1 as GTSNPN and CDR2 as SVGIG (reference sequence). CDR3 protein: CAWAPLVGSPLHF. The CDR3 DNA reads as TGTGCCTGGGCCCCATTAGTGGGATCACCCCTCCACTTT.

In its sample, this clonotype was seen many times. The chain couples TRBV28 to TRBJ1-2; the D is unclear. This CDR3 is built from 14 residues. Per the germline V gene, CDR1 is MDHEN and CDR2 is SYDVKM. Trimming removed 6 bases at V and 4 bases at J, with 15 bases between. CDR3 in DNA: TGTGCCAGCAGCATAGTAAGAATGAGCTATGGCTACACCTTC. This sequence encodes CASSIVRMSYGYTF.

This clonotype has at least ten counts. This chain joins TRBV20-1 and TRBJ2-4; tentatively, D is TRBD2 (6 bases). With 0 bases removed from V and 0 bases from J, the gap between germline ends came to 9 bases. From germline, CDR1 is DFQATT and CDR2 SNEGSKA (reference sequence). The CDR3 is made up of 15 amino acids. The CDR3 region is CSAREAGLAKNIQYF. The CDR3 DNA follows: TGCAGTGCTAGAGAGGCGGGATTAGCCAAAAACATTCAGTACTTC.

Many counts were recorded for this clonotype. The chain carries TRBV29-1 and TRBJ2-2, with 9 bases matching TRBD1. Germline CDR1 and CDR2: SQVTM and ANQGSEA. The CDR3 spans 14 residues. V shed 4 bases, J shed 6 bases, and the junction held 6 bases outside the gene matches. CDR3 nucleotides: TGCAGCGTTGGGGGGACAGGGTCGCCCGGGGAGCTGTTTTTT. This codes for CSVGGTGSPGELFF.

Only a few counts were recorded for this clonotype. The J gene is TRBJ2-1, the V gene TRBV28; the D gene is possibly TRBD2 (5 bases). This CDR3 is built from 15 residues. Trimming took off 8 bases at V and 5 bases at J, with 19 bases between the two ends. Germline V gene sequence: CDR1 MDHEN, CDR2 SYDVKM. CDR3 coding DNA: TGTGCCAGCGACGACGGGAAAGCGGTCCACAATGAGCAGTTCTTC. Translated: CASDDGKAVHNEQFF.

Many counts were recorded for this clonotype. The CDR3 end shows no conserved phenylalanine or tryptophan, and so a read error is likely. The rearrangement uses TRBV7-9 and TRBJ2-7; D tentatively reads TRBD1 or TRBD2 (5 bases each). The V and J ends lost 4 bases and 9 bases respectively, with 19 bases between them. This CDR3 has 14 residues. Germline assignment: CDR1 SEHNR and CDR2 FQNEAQ (reference sequence). The CDR3 reads CASSSGTEASGQYS. The DNA of the CDR3 is TGTGCCAGCAGCTCCGGGACGGAGGCCTCAGGGCAGTACTCC.

The sample holds many counts of this clonotype. The DNA of the CDR3 is TGTGCCAGCAGTTTAAAGGGGACAGGTGTGACCGGGGAGCTGTTTTTT. It is translated as CASSLKGTGVTGELFF. The genes are TRBV28 and TRBJ2-2, with 8 bases lining up with TRBD1. Germline lookup yields CDR1 MDHEN and CDR2 SYDVKM. This CDR3 has 16 residues. Germline trimming cut 2 bases from V and 5 bases from J; bases unmatched to any gene: 7.